This T cell receptor (beta chain) derives from a study of control samples from healthy donors and cancer patients. The germline V gene encodes CDR1 MNHEY and CDR2 SVGAGI. The CDR3 consists of 11 residues. Trimming cost V 6 bases and J 3 bases, with 4 bases left between them. TCRdb's table, derived via immunoSEQ multiplex PCR, lists solely in-frame clones and lacks some. Of 130,000 to 150,000 clones listed, just under 95% are singletons. The chain couples TRBV6-5 to TRBJ2-3; no definite D call. Sequencing was carried out using PBMCs. This receptor was taken from a man aged 55 to 70 with colorectal cancer. The CDR3 reads CASSQTDTQYF. The CDR3 bases are TGTGCCAGCAGCCAGACAGATACGCAGTATTTT.